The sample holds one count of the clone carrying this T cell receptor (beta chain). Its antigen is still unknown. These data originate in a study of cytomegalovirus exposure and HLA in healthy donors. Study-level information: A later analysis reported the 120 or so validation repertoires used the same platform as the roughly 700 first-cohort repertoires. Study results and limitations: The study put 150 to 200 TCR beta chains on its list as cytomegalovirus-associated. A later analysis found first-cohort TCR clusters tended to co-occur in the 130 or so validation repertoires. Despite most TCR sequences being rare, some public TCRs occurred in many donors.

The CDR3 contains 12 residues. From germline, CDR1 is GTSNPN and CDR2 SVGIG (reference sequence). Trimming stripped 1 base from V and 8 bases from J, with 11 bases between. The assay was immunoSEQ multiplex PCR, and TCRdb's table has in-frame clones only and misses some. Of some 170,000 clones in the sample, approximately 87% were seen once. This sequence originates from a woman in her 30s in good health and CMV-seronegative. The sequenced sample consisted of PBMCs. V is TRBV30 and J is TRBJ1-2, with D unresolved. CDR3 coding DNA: TGTGCCTGGAGTGCGAGGAATGACGGCTACACCTTC. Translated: CAWSARNDGYTF. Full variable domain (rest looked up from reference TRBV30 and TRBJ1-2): SQTIHQWPATLVQPVGSPLSLECTVEGTSNPNLYWYRQAAGRGLQLLFYSVGIGQISSEVPQNLSASRPQDRQFILSSKKLLLSDSGFYLCAWSARNDGYTFGSGTRLTVV.